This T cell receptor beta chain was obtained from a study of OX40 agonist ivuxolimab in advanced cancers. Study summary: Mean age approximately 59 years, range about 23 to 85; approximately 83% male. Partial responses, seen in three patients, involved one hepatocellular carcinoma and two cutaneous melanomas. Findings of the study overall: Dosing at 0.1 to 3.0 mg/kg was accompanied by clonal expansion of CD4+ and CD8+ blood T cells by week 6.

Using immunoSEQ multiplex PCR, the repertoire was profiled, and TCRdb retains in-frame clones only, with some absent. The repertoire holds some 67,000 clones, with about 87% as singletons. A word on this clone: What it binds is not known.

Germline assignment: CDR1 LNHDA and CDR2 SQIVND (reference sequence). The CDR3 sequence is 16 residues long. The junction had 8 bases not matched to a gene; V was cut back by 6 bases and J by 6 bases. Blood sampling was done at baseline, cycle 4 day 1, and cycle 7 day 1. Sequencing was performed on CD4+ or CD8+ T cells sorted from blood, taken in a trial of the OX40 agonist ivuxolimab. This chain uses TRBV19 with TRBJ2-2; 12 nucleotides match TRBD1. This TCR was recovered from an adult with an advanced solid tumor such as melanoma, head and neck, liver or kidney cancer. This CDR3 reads CASSARDRGLPGELFF. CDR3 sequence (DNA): TGTGCCAGTAGCGCTAGGGACAGGGGGCTTCCCGGGGAGCTGTTTTTT. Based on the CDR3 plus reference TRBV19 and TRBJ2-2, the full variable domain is DGGITQSPKYLFRKEGQNVTLSCEQNLNHDAMYWYRQDPGQGLRLIYYSQIVNDFQKGDIAEGYSVSREKKESFPLTVTSAQKNPTAFYLCASSARDRGLPGELFFGEGSRLTVL.